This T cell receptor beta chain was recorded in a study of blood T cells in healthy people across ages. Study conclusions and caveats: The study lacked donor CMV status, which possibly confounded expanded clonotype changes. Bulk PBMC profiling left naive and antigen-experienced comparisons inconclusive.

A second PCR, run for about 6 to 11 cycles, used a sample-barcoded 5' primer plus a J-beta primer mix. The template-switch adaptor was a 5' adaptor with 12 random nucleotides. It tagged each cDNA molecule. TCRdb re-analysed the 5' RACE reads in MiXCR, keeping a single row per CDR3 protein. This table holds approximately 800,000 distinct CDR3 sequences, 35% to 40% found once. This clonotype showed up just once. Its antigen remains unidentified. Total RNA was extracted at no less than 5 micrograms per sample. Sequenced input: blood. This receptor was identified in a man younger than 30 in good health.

CDR3 amino acids: CASTKLFNSYNEQFF. DNA of the CDR3: TGTGCCAGCACCAAACTATTCAACTCCTACAATGAGCAGTTCTTC. V and J are TRBV6-5 and TRBJ2-1; D gene uncertain. The CDR3 is 15 amino acids. The V gene's germline CDR1 is MNHEY and CDR2 SVGAGI. The V and J ends lost 7 bases and 0 bases respectively, with 13 bases between them.